This is a list of T cell receptor beta chains from one sample in a study of blood T cells in healthy people across ages. In TCRdb, the 5' RACE reads were re-called with MiXCR into one record per CDR3 protein. Here the sample spans 600,000 to 850,000 distinct CDR3 sequences, approximately 39% being singletons. Sequences were obtained from blood. These TCRs come from a woman aged 60-70 years in good health. Both conserved end residues are part of each CDR3. The D gene is left open where the match is weak. Clone size is stated in some rows and not others, as once, few, many or a class when expanded.

j_gene,abundance,v_gene,d_gene,CDR3nt,CDR3aa
TRBJ2-7,-,TRBV9,TRBD2,TGTGCCAGCAGCGGACTAGCCTACACCCCTGATGAGCAGTACTTC,CASSGLAYTPDEQYF
TRBJ2-7,many,TRBV7-2,-,TGTGCCAGCAGCCGCGAACGGGAAGTGGGCGAGCAGTACTTC,CASSREREVGEQYF
TRBJ2-2,-,TRBV9,-,TGTGCCAGCAGCGACAACAGGGATCGGGGTAACACCGGGGAGCTGTTTTTT,CASSDNRDRGNTGELFF
TRBJ2-7,-,TRBV6-2/TRBV6-3,TRBD2,TGTGCCAGCAGTTCCCAGGCGGGACTAGCGGGAGCCGAGCAGTACTTC,CASSSQAGLAGAEQYF
TRBJ2-5,-,TRBV7-2,-,TGTGCCAGCAGCTTAGTAGGCACGGAACAAGAGACCCAGTACTTC,CASSLVGTEQETQYF
TRBJ2-1,many,TRBV12-3/TRBV12-4,-,TGTGCCAGCAGTTTAGCGGGGGGCGATGAGCAGTTCTTC,CASSLAGGDEQFF
TRBJ2-7,-,TRBV20-1,-,TGCAGTGCTATGACAGGTCGAGGCTACGAGCAGTACTTC,CSAMTGRGYEQYF
TRBJ2-1,-,TRBV24-1,-,TGTGCCACCAGTGATTCAAGTTACAATGAGCAGTTCTTC,CATSDSSYNEQFF
TRBJ2-3,-,TRBV24-1,TRBD2,TGTGCCACCAGTGGTGCAACTAGCGGCCGCACAGATACGCAGTATTTT,CATSGATSGRTDTQYF
TRBJ2-2,-,TRBV5-1,-,TGCGCCAGCAGCCTGAACAGGGTCCAGACCGGGGAGCTGTTTTTT,CASSLNRVQTGELFF
TRBJ1-4,once,TRBV7-6,TRBD1,TGTGCCAGCAGCTTACAGGGGGCCTCTAATGAAAAACTGTTTTTT,CASSLQGASNEKLFF